This T cell receptor beta chain was profiled in a study of post-analysis software for immune sequencing data. Overall study: Relapsing-remitting, secondary progressive and progressive-relapsing forms of multiple sclerosis all featured among disease courses. Study-wide points: Controls showed lower frequencies than patients for roughly 5 TRBV segments, and TRBV5-6, TRBV5-1 and TRBV20-1 were among these. Normalized Chao1 diversity was significantly reduced in patients versus controls. Analysis by F measure revealed that same-batch samples clustered strongly together.

Only a few counts were recorded for this clonotype. Its target is not known. The V and J ends lost 5 bases and 0 bases respectively, with 19 bases between them. CDR3 length equals 17 residues. Germline V CDR1 and CDR2: MNHNS, SASEGT. Libraries were made from TCR beta cDNA, and they carried unique molecular identifiers. Yield was 450,000 to 650,000 cDNA molecules from approximately 0.91 to 9.4 million T cells. TCRdb passed the PCR reads through MiXCR, listing each CDR3 protein once. The table includes about 540,000 distinct CDR3 sequences, about a third detected once. The clonotype originates from a girl aged 2 to 17 with multiple sclerosis. The source material was blood. The chain uses TRBV6-1 and TRBJ1-2, with a weak D call TRBD1 (5 bases). CDR3 region: CASSPGTGGYANYGYTF. The CDR3 nucleotides are TGTGCCAGCAGTCCCGGGACGGGAGGATACGCTAACTATGGCTACACCTTC.